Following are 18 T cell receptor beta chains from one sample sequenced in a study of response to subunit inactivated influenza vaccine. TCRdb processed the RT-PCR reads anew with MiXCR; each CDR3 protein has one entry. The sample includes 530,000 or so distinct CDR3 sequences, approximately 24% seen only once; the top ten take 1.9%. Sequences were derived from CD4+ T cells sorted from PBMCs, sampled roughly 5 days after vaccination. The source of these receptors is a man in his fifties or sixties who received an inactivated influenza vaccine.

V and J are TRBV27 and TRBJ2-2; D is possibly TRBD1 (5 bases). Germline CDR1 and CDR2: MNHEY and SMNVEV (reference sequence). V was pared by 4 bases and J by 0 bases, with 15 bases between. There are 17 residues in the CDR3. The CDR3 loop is CASSSPRQGANTGELFF. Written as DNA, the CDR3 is TGTGCCAGCAGTTCACCCCGCCAAGGGGCGAACACCGGGGAGCTGTTTTTT.

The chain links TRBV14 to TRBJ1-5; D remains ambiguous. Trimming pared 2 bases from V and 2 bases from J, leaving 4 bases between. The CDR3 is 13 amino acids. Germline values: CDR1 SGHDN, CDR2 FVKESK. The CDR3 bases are TGTGCCAGCAGCCAATTCGGCAATCAGCCCCAGCATTTT. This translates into CASSQFGNQPQHF.

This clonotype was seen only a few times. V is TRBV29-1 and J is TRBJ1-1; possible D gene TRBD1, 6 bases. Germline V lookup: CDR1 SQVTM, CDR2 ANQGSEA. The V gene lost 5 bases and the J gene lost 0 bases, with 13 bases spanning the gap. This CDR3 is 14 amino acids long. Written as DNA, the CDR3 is TGCAGCGTTCGAGGGCAGGGGATGAACACTGAAGCTTTCTTT. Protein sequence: CSVRGQGMNTEAFF.

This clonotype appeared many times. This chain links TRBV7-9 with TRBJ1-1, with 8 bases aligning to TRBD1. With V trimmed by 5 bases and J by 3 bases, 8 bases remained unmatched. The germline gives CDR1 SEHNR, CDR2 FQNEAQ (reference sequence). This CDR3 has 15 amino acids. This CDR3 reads CASSPKHRGDTEAFF. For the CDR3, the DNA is TGTGCCAGCAGCCCAAAACACAGGGGGGACACTGAAGCTTTCTTT.

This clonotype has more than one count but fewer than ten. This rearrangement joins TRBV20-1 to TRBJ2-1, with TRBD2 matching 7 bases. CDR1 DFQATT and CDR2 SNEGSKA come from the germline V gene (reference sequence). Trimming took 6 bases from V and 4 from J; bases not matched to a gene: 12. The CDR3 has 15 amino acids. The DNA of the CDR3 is TGCAGTGCCAGGGACTACCTTACGTATTACAATGAGCAGTTCTTC. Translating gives CSARDYLTYYNEQFF.

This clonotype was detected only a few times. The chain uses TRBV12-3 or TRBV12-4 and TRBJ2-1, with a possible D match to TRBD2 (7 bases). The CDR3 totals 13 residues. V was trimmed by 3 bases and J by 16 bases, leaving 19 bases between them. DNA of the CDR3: TGTGCCAGCAGTTTGGGGGGGGCGGGACTTAACTTCTTC. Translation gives CASSLGGAGLNFF.

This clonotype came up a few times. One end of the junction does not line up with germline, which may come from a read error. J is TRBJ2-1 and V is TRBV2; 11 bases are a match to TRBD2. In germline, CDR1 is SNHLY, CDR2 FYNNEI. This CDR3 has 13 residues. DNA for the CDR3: TGTGCCAGCAGCCCTCGACTAGCGGGGCCGCCGGTGTTT. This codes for CASSPRLAGPPVF.

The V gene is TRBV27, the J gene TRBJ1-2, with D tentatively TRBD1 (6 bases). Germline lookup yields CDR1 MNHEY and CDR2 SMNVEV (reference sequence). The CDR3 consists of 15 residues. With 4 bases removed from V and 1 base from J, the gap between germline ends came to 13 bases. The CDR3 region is CASSYQGRGNYGYTF. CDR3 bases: TGTGCCAGCAGTTACCAGGGGAGGGGTAACTATGGCTACACCTTC.

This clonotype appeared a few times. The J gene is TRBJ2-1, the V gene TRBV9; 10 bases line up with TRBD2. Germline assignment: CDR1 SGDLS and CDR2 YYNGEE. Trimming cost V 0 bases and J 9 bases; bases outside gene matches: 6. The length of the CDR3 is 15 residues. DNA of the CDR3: TGTGCCAGCAGCGTAGCTTGGGCTAGCGGGAGTGAGCAGTTCTTC. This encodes CASSVAWASGSEQFF.

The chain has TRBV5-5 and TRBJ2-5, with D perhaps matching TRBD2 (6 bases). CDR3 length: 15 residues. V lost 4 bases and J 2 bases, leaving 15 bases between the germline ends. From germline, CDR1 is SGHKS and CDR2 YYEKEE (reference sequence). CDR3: CASSRPGTYQETQYF. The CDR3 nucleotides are TGTGCCAGCAGCCGCCCGGGGACTTATCAAGAGACCCAGTACTTC.

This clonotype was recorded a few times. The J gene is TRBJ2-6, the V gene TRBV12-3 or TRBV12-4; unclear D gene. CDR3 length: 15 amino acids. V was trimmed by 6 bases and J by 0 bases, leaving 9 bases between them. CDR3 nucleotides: TGTGCCAGCAGCCAACGGAGCTCTGGGGCCAACGTCCTGACTTTC. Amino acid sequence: CASSQRSSGANVLTF.

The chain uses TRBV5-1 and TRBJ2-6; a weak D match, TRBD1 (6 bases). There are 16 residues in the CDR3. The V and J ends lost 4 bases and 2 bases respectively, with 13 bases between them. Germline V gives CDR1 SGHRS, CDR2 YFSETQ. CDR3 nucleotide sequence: TGCGCCAGCAGCCCCGGACAGAGAACTGGGGCCAACGTCCTGACTTTC. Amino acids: CASSPGQRTGANVLTF.

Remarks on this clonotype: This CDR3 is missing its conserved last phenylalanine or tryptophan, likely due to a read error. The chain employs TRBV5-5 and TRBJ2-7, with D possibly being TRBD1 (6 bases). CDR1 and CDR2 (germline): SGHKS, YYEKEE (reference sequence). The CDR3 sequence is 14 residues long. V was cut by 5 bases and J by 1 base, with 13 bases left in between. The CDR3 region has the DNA TGTGCCAGCAGATTACATACAGGGTCCTACGAGCAGTACTTA. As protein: CASRLHTGSYEQYL.

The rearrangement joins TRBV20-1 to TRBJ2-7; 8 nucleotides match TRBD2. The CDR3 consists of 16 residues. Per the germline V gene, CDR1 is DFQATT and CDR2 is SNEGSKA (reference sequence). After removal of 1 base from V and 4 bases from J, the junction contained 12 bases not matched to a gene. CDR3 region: CSARALLAGRKYEQYF. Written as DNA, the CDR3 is TGCAGTGCTAGAGCCCTTTTAGCGGGGCGAAAATACGAGCAGTACTTC.

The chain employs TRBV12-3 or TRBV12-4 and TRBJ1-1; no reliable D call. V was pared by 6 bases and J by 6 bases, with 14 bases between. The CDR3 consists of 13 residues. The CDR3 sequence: CASRRDGEAEAFF. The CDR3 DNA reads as TGTGCCAGCAGGCGAGACGGGGAGGCTGAAGCTTTCTTT.

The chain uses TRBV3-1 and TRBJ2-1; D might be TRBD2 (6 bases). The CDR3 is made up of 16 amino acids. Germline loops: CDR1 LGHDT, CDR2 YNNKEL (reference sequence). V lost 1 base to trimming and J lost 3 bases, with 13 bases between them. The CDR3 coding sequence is TGTGCCAGCAGCCAAGGGACTAACGCCTTCTACAATGAGCAGTTCTTC. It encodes CASSQGTNAFYNEQFF.

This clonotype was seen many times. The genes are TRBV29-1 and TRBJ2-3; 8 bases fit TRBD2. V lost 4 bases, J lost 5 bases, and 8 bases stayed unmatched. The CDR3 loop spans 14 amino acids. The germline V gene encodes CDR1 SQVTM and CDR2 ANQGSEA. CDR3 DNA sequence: TGCAGCGTTGGCCCAGCGGGAGCTAAAGATACGCAGTATTTT. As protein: CSVGPAGAKDTQYF.

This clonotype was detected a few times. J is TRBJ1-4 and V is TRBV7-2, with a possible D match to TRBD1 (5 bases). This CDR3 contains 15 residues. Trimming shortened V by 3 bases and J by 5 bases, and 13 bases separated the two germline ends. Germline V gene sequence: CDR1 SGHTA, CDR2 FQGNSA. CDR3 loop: CASSFSVRDNEKLFF. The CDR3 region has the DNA TGTGCCAGCAGCTTTTCCGTCAGGGACAATGAAAAACTGTTTTTT.